A single sample gave rise to the 11 T cell receptor beta chains below, sequenced in a study of OX40 agonist ivuxolimab in advanced cancers. Receptors were amplified or captured by the immunoSEQ multiplex PCR assay. TCRdb retrieved this table from immuneACCESS and kept in-frame rearrangements only. Not all clones are present; in checked studies, unresolved V genes account for under half, and no reason is known for the remainder. For this sample there are some 52,000 clones; roughly 91% appear just once. Clones ranked in the top ten supply around 26% of the sample. This specimen was CD4+ or CD8+ T cells sorted from blood, taken in a trial of the OX40 agonist ivuxolimab. The receptors stem from an adult with an advanced solid tumor such as melanoma, head and neck, liver or kidney cancer.

In the case of this clone: Being one base from a much bigger clone, this may be a read error. This sample includes further DNA sequences coding for the same CDR3. V and J are TRBV7-2 and TRBJ2-7; D remains ambiguous. The V gene lost 1 base and the J gene lost 0 bases, with 1 base spanning the gap. CDR3 size: 12 residues. Germline V gene sequence: CDR1 SGHTA, CDR2 FQGNSA. CDR3 loop: CASSLGSYEQYF. CDR3 sequence (DNA): TGTGCCAGCAGCTTAGGCTCCTACGAGCAGTACTTC.

The J gene is TRBJ2-3, the V gene TRBV11-2, with 8 bases lining up with TRBD1. Trimming at V came to 4 bases and at J to 1 base, leaving 10 bases not matched to a gene. The germline V gene encodes CDR1 SGHAT and CDR2 FQNNGV. The length of the CDR3 is 17 residues. The CDR3 sequence: CASSSYPTGEGTDTQYF. The CDR3 DNA is TGTGCCAGCAGCTCGTACCCGACAGGGGAGGGCACAGATACGCAGTATTTT. Filled out from reference TRBV11-2 and TRBJ2-3, the complete variable domain reads EAGVAQSPRYKIIEKRQSVAFWCNPISGHATLYWYQQILGQGPKLLIQFQNNGVVDDSQLPKDRFSAERLKGVDSTLKIQPAKLEDSAVYLCASSSYPTGEGTDTQYFGPGTRLTVL.

CDR3 loop: CASSFRQQGNEQYF. Here the CDR3 DNA reads TGTGCCAGCAGTTTCCGGCAACAGGGGAACGAGCAGTACTTC. The V gene is TRBV28, the J gene TRBJ2-7; 7 bases match TRBD1. CDR1 is MDHEN, CDR2 SYDVKM, per germline. CDR3 size: 14 residues. V was clipped by 3 bases and J by 5 bases; unmatched bases: 7.

The table lists this clone with a count of one. The gene calls are TRBV7-2 and TRBJ2-1; D remains unclear. V was cut by 4 bases and J by 8 bases, with 24 bases left in between. Germline assignment: CDR1 SGHTA and CDR2 FQGNSA. The CDR3 spans 17 residues. Written as DNA, the CDR3 is TGTGCCAGCAGCTCAACCTTACCCCTAGTAACACGTTATGAGCAGTTCTTC. Amino acids: CASSSTLPLVTRYEQFF.

This clone occurred once. The chain combines TRBV28 with TRBJ1-5, with D maybe TRBD1 (6 bases). CDR1 is MDHEN, CDR2 SYDVKM, per germline. The CDR3 extends over 17 amino acids. Trimming shortened V by 3 bases and J by 1 base, and 16 bases separated the two germline ends. The CDR3 region has the DNA TGTGCCAGCAGTTTCTGGGCAGGGGTTTTGAGCAATCAGCCCCAGCATTTT. Its protein is CASSFWAGVLSNQPQHF.

The genes are TRBV15 and TRBJ2-5; D tentatively reads TRBD1 or TRBD2 (5 bases each). The CDR3 covers 15 residues. V lost 3 bases, J lost 1 base, and 12 bases lay in between. Per germline, CDR1 LNHNV and CDR2 YYDKDF (reference sequence). The CDR3 DNA reads as TGTGCCACCAGCAGTCCTCGGGGCACCCAAGAGACCCAGTACTTC. This codes for CATSSPRGTQETQYF.

V is TRBV11-2 and J is TRBJ2-7; D may correspond to TRBD1 or TRBD2 (9 bases each). V shed 4 bases and J shed 0 bases, with 19 bases lying between them. Germline assignment: CDR1 SGHAT and CDR2 FQNNGV. This CDR3 is built from 17 residues. CDR3 sequence: CASSWRGGTGLSYEQYF. CDR3 coding DNA: TGTGCCAGCAGCTGGCGGGGGGGGACAGGGCTCTCCTACGAGCAGTACTTC.

The V gene is TRBV9, the J gene TRBJ2-1; no clear D gene. Trimming removed 3 bases from V and 1 base from J, with 5 bases in between. The CDR3 has 13 residues. Germline V lookup: CDR1 SGDLS, CDR2 YYNGEE. CDR3 sequence: CASSAQSYNEQFF. In DNA, the CDR3 is TGTGCCAGCAGCGCGCAATCCTACAATGAGCAGTTCTTC.

The chain employs TRBV6-4 and TRBJ2-3; tentative D call: TRBD2 (6 bases). CDR3 size: 16 residues. The ends were cut back, 2 bases at V and 1 base at J, with 13 bases in the middle. Germline V gene lookup returns CDR1 MRHNA and CDR2 SNTAGT. CDR3: CASSDGGGKGTDTQYF. The CDR3 bases are TGTGCCAGCAGTGACGGGGGAGGCAAAGGCACAGATACGCAGTATTTT.

CDR3 sequence reads: CASSEYTTYGYTF. CDR3 bases: TGTGCCAGCAGTGAATATACAACATATGGCTACACCTTC. The V call is TRBV6-1, the J call TRBJ1-2; no definite D call. CDR1 MNHNS and CDR2 SASEGT come from the germline V gene. This CDR3 comprises 13 residues. Trimming pared 2 bases from V and 5 bases from J, leaving 9 bases between.

The chain carries TRBV19 and TRBJ2-1; weak D call: TRBD1 (6 bases). The CDR3 runs to 16 residues. CDR1 is LNHDA and CDR2 is SQIVND in the germline V gene (reference sequence). V was clipped by 5 bases and J by 0 bases, with 14 bases between them. In DNA, the CDR3 is TGTGCCAGTAGTGACTGGGGGCTCACCTCCTACAATGAGCAGTTCTTC. The encoded protein is CASSDWGLTSYNEQFF.